Shown below are 2 T cell receptor beta chains from a single sample sequenced in a study of blood T cell repertoires in COVID-19 (dated by TCRdb to 2020 to 2022). The receptor library was made with the immunoSEQ multiplex PCR assay. Imported from immuneACCESS, the table was reduced by TCRdb to in-frame sequences with V and J called. These copies leave out some clones; in studies compared against another copy, an unresolved V gene accounts for under half, and the cause of the remainder is not known. The sample data list about 320,000 clones, and about nine tenths of these were observed just once. The biggest ten clones account for about 5% of the sample. The sequencing input was PBMCs or T cells enriched from blood (not recorded which). The receptors shown here come from a man aged 55 to 70 who had recovered from COVID-19.

This chain joins TRBV7-9 and TRBJ1-2; a possible D gene is TRBD1 (6 bases). Germline CDR1 and CDR2: SEHNR and FQNEAQ (reference sequence). This CDR3 has 16 amino acids. Trimming took 1 base from V and 4 from J, leaving 16 bases between them. CDR3 sequence: CASSLDFIGQSYGYTF. CDR3 nucleotides: TGTGCCAGCAGCTTAGACTTTATCGGACAGTCCTATGGCTACACCTTC.

The rearrangement links TRBV7-3 to TRBJ2-1; D possibly corresponds to TRBD1 (5 bases). The CDR3 loop spans 14 amino acids. Germline loops: CDR1 SGHTA, CDR2 FQGTGA. V was cut by 5 bases and J by 3 bases, with 11 bases left in between. CDR3 sequence (DNA): TGTGCCAGCAGCCCCGGACATTACTACAATGAGCAGTTCTTC. This sequence encodes CASSPGHYYNEQFF.